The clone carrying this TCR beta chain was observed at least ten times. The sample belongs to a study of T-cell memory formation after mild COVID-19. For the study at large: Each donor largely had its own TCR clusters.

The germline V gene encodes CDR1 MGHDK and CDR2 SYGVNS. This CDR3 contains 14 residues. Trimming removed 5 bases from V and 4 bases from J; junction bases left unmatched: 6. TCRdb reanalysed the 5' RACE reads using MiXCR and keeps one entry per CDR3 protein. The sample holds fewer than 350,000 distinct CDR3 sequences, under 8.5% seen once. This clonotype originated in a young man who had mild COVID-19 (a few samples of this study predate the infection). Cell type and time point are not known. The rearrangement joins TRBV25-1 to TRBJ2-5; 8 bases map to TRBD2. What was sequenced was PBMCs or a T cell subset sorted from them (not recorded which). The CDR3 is CASSPGGPGETQYF. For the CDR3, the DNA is TGTGCCAGCAGTCCGGGGGGGCCCGGAGAGACCCAGTACTTC.